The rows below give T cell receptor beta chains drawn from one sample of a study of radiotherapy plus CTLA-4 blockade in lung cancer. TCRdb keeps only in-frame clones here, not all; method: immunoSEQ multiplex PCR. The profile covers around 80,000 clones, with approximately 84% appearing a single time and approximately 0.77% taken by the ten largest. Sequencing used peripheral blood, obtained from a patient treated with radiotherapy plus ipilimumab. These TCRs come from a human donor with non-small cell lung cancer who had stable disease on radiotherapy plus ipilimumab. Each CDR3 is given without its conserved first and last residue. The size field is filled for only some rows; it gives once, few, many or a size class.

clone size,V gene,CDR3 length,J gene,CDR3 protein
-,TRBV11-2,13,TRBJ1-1,ASSPARARNTEAF
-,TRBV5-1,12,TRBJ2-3,ASSLEAATDTQY
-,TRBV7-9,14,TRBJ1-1,ASSLRPQGVNTEAF
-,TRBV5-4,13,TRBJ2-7,ASSLGGQGESEQY
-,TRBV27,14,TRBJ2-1,ASTPAGGSRYNEQF
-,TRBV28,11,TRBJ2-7,ASNPDRYYEQY
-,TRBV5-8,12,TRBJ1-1,ASSLPRGGTEAF
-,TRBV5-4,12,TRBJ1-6,ASTLQGTNSPLH
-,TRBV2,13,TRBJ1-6,AVSRARDLNSPLH
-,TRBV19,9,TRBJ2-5,ASRDLETQY
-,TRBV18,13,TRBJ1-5,ASSPEDKSNQPQH
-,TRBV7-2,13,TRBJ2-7,ASSLWLEGSREQY
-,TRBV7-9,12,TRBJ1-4,ASSPTLPNEKLF
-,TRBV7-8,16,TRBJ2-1,ASSLRDRSQRSYNEQF
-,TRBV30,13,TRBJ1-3,ASIPDGHSGNTIY
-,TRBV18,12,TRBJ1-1,ASSLSTGHTEAF
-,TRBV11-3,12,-,ASSFGGESHEQY
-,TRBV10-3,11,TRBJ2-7,AIREGQAAEQY
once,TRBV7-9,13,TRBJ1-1,ASSLPGGANTEAF
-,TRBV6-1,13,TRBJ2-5,ASSEVRDSQETQY
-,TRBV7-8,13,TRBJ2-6,ASSPSRAGANVLT
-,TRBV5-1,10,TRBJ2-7,ASSLDRLEQY
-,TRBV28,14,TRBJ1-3,ASSLLGGQTGNTIY
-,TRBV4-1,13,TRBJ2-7,ASSQVSAGDYEQY
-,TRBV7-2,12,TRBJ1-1,ASSGQGSGGEAF
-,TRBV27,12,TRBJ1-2,ASSSWTGSGGYT
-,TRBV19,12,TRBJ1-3,ASRETGTGNTIY
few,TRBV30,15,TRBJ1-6,AWSVPGLGALPSPLH
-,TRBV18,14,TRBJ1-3,ASSPTTARSGNTIY
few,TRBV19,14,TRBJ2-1,ASSIGETGPYNEQF
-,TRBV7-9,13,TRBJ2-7,ASSLARGAPSEQY
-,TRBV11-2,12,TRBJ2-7,ASSSRTGFSEQY
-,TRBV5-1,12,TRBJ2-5,ASSLDRTQETQY
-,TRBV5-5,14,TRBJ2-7,ASSLVGSMGGYEQY
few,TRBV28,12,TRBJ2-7,ASSLTGGSYEQY
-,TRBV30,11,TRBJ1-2,ACTGTANYGYT
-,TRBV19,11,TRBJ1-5,ASSGGGNQPQH
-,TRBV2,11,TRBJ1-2,ASSETALGGYT
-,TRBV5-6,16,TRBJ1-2,ASSIQIPGRPTNYGYT
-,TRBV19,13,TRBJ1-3,ASISTWGPENTIY